The 4 T cell receptor beta chains reported below all come from one sample, sequenced in a study of T cells after yellow fever vaccination. From the 5' RACE reads, TCRdb called clonotypes with MiXCR, one entry per CDR3 protein. The sample records over 10,000 distinct CDR3 sequences, about 5.3% being singletons. Sequences were derived from PBMCs, either bulk or a sorted T-cell subset (CD4+, CD8+, memory, or dextramer-sorted; not recorded which), sampled 45 days after the yellow fever booster vaccination. These receptors came from a man between 25 and 39 years old who received the YFV17D yellow fever vaccine.

This clonotype was found many times. The chain recombines TRBV20-1 with TRBJ2-7; D is perhaps TRBD2 (6 bases). Trimming left V 0 bases short and J 7 bases short, with 16 bases between. The germline gives CDR1 DFQATT, CDR2 SNEGSKA (reference sequence). The CDR3 is 14 residues long. The CDR3 region is CSAREGASREEQYF. CDR3 nucleotide sequence: TGCAGTGCTAGAGAAGGGGCCTCCCGGGAGGAGCAGTACTTC.

The table lists this clonotype with many counts. V usage is TRBV20-1 and J usage is TRBJ2-7; tentatively, D is TRBD1 or TRBD2 (5 bases each). The V end was cut by 6 bases, the J end by 5 bases, with 17 bases between. There are 13 residues in the CDR3. Germline CDR1 DFQATT, CDR2 SNEGSKA (reference sequence). The CDR3 sequence is CSATGPPANEQYF. DNA of the CDR3: TGCAGTGCCACGGGACCCCCGGCGAACGAGCAGTACTTC.

At least ten counts were recorded for this clonotype. The chain carries TRBV7-2 and TRBJ2-5, with TRBD2 matching 8 bases. J lost 5 bases, V lost 3 bases, and 14 bases had no gene match. Germline CDR1 reads SGHTA; CDR2 reads FQGNSA. The CDR3 length is 17 residues. Here the CDR3 reads CASSFLWVAGLGETQYF. CDR3 nucleotide sequence: TGTGCCAGCAGCTTTCTCTGGGTAGCGGGGCTAGGGGAGACCCAGTACTTC.

In this sample, this clonotype turned up many times. The chain is built from TRBV5-1 and TRBJ2-1; D remains unclear. Germline assignment: CDR1 SGHRS and CDR2 YFSETQ. The CDR3 is 16 amino acids. V lost 0 bases and J 0 bases, leaving 10 bases between the germline ends. CDR3 nucleotide sequence: TGCGCCAGCAGCTTGGGGGGTTATGTCTCCTACAATGAGCAGTTCTTC. Translating gives CASSLGGYVSYNEQFF.